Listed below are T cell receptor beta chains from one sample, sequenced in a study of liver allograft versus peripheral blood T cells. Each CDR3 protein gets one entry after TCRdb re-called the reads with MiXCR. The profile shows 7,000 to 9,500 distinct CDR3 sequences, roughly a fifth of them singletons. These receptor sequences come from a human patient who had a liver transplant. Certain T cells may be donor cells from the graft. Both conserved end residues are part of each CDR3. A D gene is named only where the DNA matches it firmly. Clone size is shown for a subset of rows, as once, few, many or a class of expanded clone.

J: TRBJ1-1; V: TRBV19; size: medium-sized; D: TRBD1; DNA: TGTGCCAGTAGCAGGAACAGGGGTAGACGTGAAGCTTTCTTT; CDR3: CASSRNRGRREAFF
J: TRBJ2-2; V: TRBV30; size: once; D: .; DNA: TGTGCTGCCGGGGAGCTGTTTTTT; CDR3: CAAGELFF
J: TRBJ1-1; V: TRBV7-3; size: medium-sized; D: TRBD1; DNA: TGTGCCAGCAGCTTTGCAGGGGGCACTGAAGCTTTCTTT; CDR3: CASSFAGGTEAFF
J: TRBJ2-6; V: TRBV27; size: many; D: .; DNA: TGTGCCAGCAGTGCAGGTGCCAACGTCCTGACTTTC; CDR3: CASSAGANVLTF
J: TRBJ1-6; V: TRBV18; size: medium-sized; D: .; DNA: TGTGCCAGCTGTTCGGGACGGATTAATTCACCCCTCCACTTT; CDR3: CASCSGRINSPLHF
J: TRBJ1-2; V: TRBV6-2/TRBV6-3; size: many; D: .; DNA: TGTGCCAGCAGTTACAAGGGGAATGGCTACACCTTC; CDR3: CASSYKGNGYTF
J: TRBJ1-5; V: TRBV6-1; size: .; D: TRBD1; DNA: TGTGCCAGCAGGTTGGACAGGCCGCTGCAAGCCCAGCATTTT; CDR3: CASRLDRPLQAQHF
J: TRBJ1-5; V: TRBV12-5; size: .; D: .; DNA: TGTGCCAGCAGTTTTCGGGGTCAGCCCCAGCATTTT; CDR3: CASSFRGQPQHF
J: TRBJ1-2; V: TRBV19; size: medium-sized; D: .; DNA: TGTGCCAGTACCGGGTCGGGCAGGGTGGATCTTTTGTATGGCTACACCTTC; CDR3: CASTGSGRVDLLYGYTF
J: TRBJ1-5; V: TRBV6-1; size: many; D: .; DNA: TGTGCCAGCTCGGTTCGGGGTCCGAATCAGCCCCAGCATTTT; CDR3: CASSVRGPNQPQHF
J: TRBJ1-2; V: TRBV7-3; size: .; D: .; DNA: TGTGCCAGCGGAGATGACGCAGGCTATGGCTACACCTTC; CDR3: CASGDDAGYGYTF
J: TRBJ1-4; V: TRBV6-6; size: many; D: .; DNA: TGTGCCAGCAGTTTCAGTGTAAAAAACGAAAAACTGTTTTTT; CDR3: CASSFSVKNEKLFF
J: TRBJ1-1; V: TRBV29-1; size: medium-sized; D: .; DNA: TGCAGCGTTGAACTAATGGAGGGGAACACTGAAGCTTTCTTT; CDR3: CSVELMEGNTEAFF
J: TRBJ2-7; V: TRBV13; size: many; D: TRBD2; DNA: TGTGCCAGCAGCTTAGAGGGTAGCGGGGGGGCCCCGGCCGAGCAGTACTTC; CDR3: CASSLEGSGGAPAEQYF
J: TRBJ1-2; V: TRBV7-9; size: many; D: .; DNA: TGTGCCAGCGTATCGCCCGGGGCGCTCTTCTATGGCTACACCTTC; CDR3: CASVSPGALFYGYTF
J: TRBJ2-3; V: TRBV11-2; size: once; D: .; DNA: TGTGCCAGCAGCTTAGTCTCAGATACGCAGTATTTT; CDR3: CASSLVSDTQYF
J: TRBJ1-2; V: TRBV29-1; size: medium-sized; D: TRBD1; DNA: TGCAGCGCCGTCGACAGGGGAGACTATGGCTACACCTTC; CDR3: CSAVDRGDYGYTF
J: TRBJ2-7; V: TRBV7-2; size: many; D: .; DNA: TGTGCCAGCAGCTTGGGGCAATCCGGGCAGTACTTC; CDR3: CASSLGQSGQYF
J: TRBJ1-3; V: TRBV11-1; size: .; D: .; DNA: TGTGCCAGCAGCTTACGGCGCTTGGATTCTGGAAACACCATATATTTT; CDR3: CASSLRRLDSGNTIYF
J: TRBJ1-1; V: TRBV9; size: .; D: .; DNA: TGTGCCAGCAGCGTAGGGGGGGCGAACACTGAAGCTTTCTTT; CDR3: CASSVGGANTEAFF
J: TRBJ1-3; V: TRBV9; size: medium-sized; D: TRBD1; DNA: TGTGCCAGCAGCGTAGGACAGGGGGCGCGCGGCATATATTTT; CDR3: CASSVGQGARGIYF
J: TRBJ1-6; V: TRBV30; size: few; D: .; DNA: TGTGCCTGGAGCGTTAAGTATAATTCACCCCTCCACTTT; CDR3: CAWSVKYNSPLHF
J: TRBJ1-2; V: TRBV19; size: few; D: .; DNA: TGTGCCAGTAGTCCCCCAAAGGGCGGGGGTACCTATGGCTACACCTTC; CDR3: CASSPPKGGGTYGYTF
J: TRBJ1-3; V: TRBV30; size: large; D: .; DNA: TGTGCCTGGAGTGCCCTATTGGGGGGCTATGGAAACACCATATATTTT; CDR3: CAWSALLGGYGNTIYF
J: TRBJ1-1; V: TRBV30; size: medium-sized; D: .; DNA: TGTGCCTGGAATGCCGGCTACAGGGACACTGAAGCTTTCTTT; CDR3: CAWNAGYRDTEAFF
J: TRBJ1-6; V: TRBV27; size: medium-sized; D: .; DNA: TGTGCCAGCAGTTATACAGGGAATTCACCCCTCCACTTT; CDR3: CASSYTGNSPLHF
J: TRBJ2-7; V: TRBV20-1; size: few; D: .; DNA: TGCAGTGCTTATACACGGCGTAACGAGCAGTACTTC; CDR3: CSAYTRRNEQYF
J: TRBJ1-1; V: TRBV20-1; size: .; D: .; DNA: TGCAGTGCTACCCTTACGGGGGCTGAAGCTTTCTTT; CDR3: CSATLTGAEAFF
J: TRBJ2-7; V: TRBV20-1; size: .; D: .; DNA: TGCAGTGCTAGAGATAGCCAGGGCCACTACGAGCAGTACTTC; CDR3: CSARDSQGHYEQYF
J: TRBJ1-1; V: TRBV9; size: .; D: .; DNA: TGTGCCAGCTCGGGGGGCGCGGGCACTGAAGCTTTCTTT; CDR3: CASSGGAGTEAFF
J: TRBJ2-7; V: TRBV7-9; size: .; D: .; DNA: TGTGCCAGCAGCTTAGCGCTATTGGGAAACGAGCAGTACTTC; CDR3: CASSLALLGNEQYF
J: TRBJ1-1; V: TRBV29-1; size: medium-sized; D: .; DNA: TGCAGCGTTGATTTTGATAGGGCGGGGGAAGCTTTCTTT; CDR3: CSVDFDRAGEAFF
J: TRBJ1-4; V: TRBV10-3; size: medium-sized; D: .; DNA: TGTGCCATCAGTGAGTCTGGGGCCACTAATGAAAAACTGTTTTTT; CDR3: CAISESGATNEKLFF
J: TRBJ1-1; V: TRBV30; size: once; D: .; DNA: TGTGCCTGGAGTGACTACCGGGGCACTGGGGCTTTCTTT; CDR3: CAWSDYRGTGAFF
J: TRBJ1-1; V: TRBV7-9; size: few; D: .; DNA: TGTGCCAGCAGCTTAGGCAGTCCGATTGAAGCTTTCTTT; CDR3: CASSLGSPIEAFF
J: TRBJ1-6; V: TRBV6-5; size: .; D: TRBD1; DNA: TGTGCCAGCAGTCCCCGGACAGGGGCAATTAATTCACCCCTCCACTTT; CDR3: CASSPRTGAINSPLHF
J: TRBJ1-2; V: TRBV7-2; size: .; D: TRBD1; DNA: TGTGCCAGCAGCCCGGGACAGGGGGAGCTTGGCTACACCTTC; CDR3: CASSPGQGELGYTF
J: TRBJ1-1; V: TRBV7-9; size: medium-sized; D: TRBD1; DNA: TGTGCCAGCAGCTATATCCAAGGACAGGGTGAAACTGAAGCTTTCTTT; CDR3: CASSYIQGQGETEAFF
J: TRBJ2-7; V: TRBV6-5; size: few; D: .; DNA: TGTGCCAGCAGTTACTCGAATTTTAGGACAGCCTCCTACGAGCAGTACTTC; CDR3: CASSYSNFRTASYEQYF
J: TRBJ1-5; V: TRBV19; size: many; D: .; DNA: TGTGCCAGTAGTATAGTACGGTATAGCAATCAGCCCCAGCATTTT; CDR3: CASSIVRYSNQPQHF
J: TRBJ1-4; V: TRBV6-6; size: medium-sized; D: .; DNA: TGTGCCAGCTTCGGGGGAATTGAAAAACTGTTTTTT; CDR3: CASFGGIEKLFF
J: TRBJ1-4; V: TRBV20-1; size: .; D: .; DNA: TGCAGTGCTAGAGAAAGGGCAGGCCTTAATGAAAAACTGTTTTTT; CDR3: CSARERAGLNEKLFF
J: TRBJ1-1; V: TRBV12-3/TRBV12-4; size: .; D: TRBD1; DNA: TGTGCCAGCAGTTTGCCAGGGGGTACTGAAGCTTTCTTT; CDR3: CASSLPGGTEAFF
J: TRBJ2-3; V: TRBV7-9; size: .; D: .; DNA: TGTGCCAGCAGCTTAACGCAGGGTGGGGGCGATACGCAGTATTTT; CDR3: CASSLTQGGGDTQYF
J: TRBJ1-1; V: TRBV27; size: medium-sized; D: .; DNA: TGTGCCAGCAGTTTATCGCGGGGTTCGAACACTGAAGCTTTCTTT; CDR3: CASSLSRGSNTEAFF
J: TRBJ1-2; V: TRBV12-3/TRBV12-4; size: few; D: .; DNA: TGTGCCAGCAGTTTATCCCAGGGGTTCTATGGCTACACCTTC; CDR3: CASSLSQGFYGYTF
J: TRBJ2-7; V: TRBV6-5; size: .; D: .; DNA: TGTGCCAGCAGTTACACCAACTCCTACGAGCAGTACTTC; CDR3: CASSYTNSYEQYF
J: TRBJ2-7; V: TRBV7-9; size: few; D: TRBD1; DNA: TGTGCCAGCAGCTTAGATCCCGGACAGGATAGATACTTC; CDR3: CASSLDPGQDRYF
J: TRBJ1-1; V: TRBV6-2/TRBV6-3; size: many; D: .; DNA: TGTGCCAGCAGTTACAGAAGTACAGGGATCTACACTGAAGCTTTCTTT; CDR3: CASSYRSTGIYTEAFF
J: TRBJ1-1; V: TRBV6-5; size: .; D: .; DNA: TGTGCCAGCAGTTACTATGGCGGGGGGGGCCCTGAAGCTTTCTTT; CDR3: CASSYYGGGGPEAFF
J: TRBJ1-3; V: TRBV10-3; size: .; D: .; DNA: TGTGCCATCAGTGAGCCGCGACTAGCTTTT; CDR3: CAISEPRLAF
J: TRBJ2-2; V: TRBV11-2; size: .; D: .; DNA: TGTGCCAGCAGCCCTTGGGGCGGGGCAGGCCCTACCGGGGAGCTGTTTTTT; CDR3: CASSPWGGAGPTGELFF
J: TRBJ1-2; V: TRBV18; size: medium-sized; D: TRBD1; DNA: TGTGCCAGCTCACCAGAAGGGACAGACTATGGCTACACCTTC; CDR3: CASSPEGTDYGYTF
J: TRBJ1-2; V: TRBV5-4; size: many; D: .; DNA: TGTGCCAGCAGCTTTGATGGGGACTATGGCTACACCTTC; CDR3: CASSFDGDYGYTF
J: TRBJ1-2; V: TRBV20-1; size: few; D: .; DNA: TGCAGTGCTAGTAAAGGCTACACCTTC; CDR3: CSASKGYTF
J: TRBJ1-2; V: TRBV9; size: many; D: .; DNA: TGTGCCAGCAGACAGGGCGTTGTCTACACCTTC; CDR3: CASRQGVVYTF
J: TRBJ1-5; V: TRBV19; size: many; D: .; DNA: TGTGCCAGTAGTATTCACCTAAGCTATAGCAATCAGCCCCAGCATTTT; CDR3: CASSIHLSYSNQPQHF
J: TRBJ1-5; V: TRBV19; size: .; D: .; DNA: TGTGCCAGTAGTATAGGGGGGCTTCAGCCCCAGCATTTT; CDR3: CASSIGGLQPQHF
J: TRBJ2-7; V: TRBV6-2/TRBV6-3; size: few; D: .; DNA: TGTGCCAGCAGTTCCCGCAGGAGCTCCTACGAGCAGTACTTC; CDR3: CASSSRRSSYEQYF